A single sample gave rise to the 21 T cell receptor beta chains below, sequenced in a study of T cell changes during pregnancy in multiple sclerosis (dated by TCRdb to the late 2010s). Libraries were made using the immunoSEQ multiplex PCR assay. The table was pulled from immuneACCESS by TCRdb, which kept in-frame rearrangements only. Such tables lose some clones; where checked, under half of the loss comes from unresolved V genes, and the rest has no known cause. In all, the sample holds about 99,000 clones, and around 93% of those were seen once. The ten largest clones represent 0.99% of the sample. The specimen comprised peripheral blood, sampled after pregnancy. The receptors derive from a female donor with multiple sclerosis, enrolled in a pregnancy study.

The chain has TRBV19 and TRBJ2-7; 7 bases agree with TRBD1. V lost 5 bases and J lost 3; bases outside the gene matches: 10. CDR1 and CDR2 from the germline V gene are LNHDA and SQIVND (reference sequence). CDR3 size: 15 residues. Here the CDR3 DNA reads TGTGCCAGTAGTTATGGCACAGGGGACAACTACGAGCAGTACTTC. It codes for CASSYGTGDNYEQYF.

The chain recombines TRBV19 with TRBJ2-3; 8 positions match TRBD1. Germline assignment: CDR1 LNHDA and CDR2 SQIVND (reference sequence). The trim removed 5 bases at V and 3 bases at J, leaving 7 bases unmatched. CDR3 length: 15 residues. CDR3 bases: TGTGCCAGTAGTCCCCGCCAGGGGGCAACAGATACGCAGTATTTT. It specifies CASSPRQGATDTQYF.

This clone was counted between two and nine times. The chain combines TRBV2 with TRBJ1-3; D possibly corresponds to TRBD1 (6 bases). Trimming left V 6 bases short and J 0 bases short, with 9 bases between. This CDR3 region has 14 residues. The germline V gene has CDR1 SNHLY and CDR2 FYNNEI. The CDR3 spells CASSQGGSGNTIYF. DNA for the CDR3: TGTGCCAGCAGCCAAGGGGGCTCTGGAAACACCATATATTTT.

V is TRBV4-1 and J is TRBJ2-5; perhaps TRBD2 as D (5 bases). CDR3 size: 14 residues. Looked up from germline, CDR1 is MGHRA and CDR2 is YSYEKL. V lost 1 base, J lost 5 bases, and 11 bases lay in between. CDR3 in DNA: TGCGCCAGCAGCCAAGCGGGAAGTTCCGAGACCCAGTACTTC. Protein: CASSQAGSSETQYF.

The chain joins TRBV29-1 to TRBJ2-2, with 7 bases that match TRBD2. Losses at the gene ends were 1 base for V and 4 bases for J; bases not matched to a gene: 6. This CDR3 is 15 amino acids long. Germline CDR1 and CDR2: SQVTM and ANQGSEA. The CDR3 here is CSVEGGGLLTGELFF. The CDR3 DNA sequence: TGCAGCGTTGAAGGGGGAGGGCTTCTCACCGGGGAGCTGTTTTTT.

V gene TRBV29-1 combines with J gene TRBJ2-1, with 8 positions matching TRBD2. Per germline, CDR1 SQVTM and CDR2 ANQGSEA. The J segment lost 6 bases and the V segment lost 1 base, leaving 8 bases of the junction unmatched. The CDR3 has 15 residues. The CDR3 protein is CSVEVPAGVGNEQFF. In nucleotides, the CDR3 is TGCAGCGTTGAAGTGCCAGCGGGAGTCGGCAATGAGCAGTTCTTC.

The chain joins TRBV30 to TRBJ2-3; the match to TRBD2 covers 16 bases. The germline gives CDR1 GTSNPN, CDR2 SVGIG (reference sequence). V was clipped by 1 base and J by 4 bases; unmatched bases: 2. The CDR3 has 16 residues. CDR3 sequence reads: CAWSEGTSGRADTQYF. The CDR3 nucleotides are TGTGCCTGGAGTGAAGGGACTAGCGGGAGGGCAGATACGCAGTATTTT.

The V call is TRBV28, the J call TRBJ2-5; no clear D. The germline CDR1 and CDR2 sequences are MDHEN and SYDVKM. This CDR3 region has 15 residues. V lost 5 bases and J lost 7, with 20 bases in between. The chain's CDR3 is CASSPVSSLPGTQYF. Written as DNA, the CDR3 is TGTGCCAGCAGTCCTGTTAGCTCCCTCCCCGGGACCCAGTACTTC.

This chain links TRBV28 with TRBJ2-3; tentatively, D is TRBD1 (6 bases). Trimming shortened V by 6 bases and J by 2 bases, and 12 bases separated the two germline ends. The CDR3 is 14 amino acids. CDR1 and CDR2 (germline): MDHEN, SYDVKM. In DNA, the CDR3 is TGTGCCAGCAGGGGCCCAGGGGCCACAGATACGCAGTATTTT. It translates to CASRGPGATDTQYF.

This clone has a single count. V usage is TRBV28 and J usage is TRBJ2-3; D perhaps matches TRBD1 (7 bases). Trimming shortened V by 6 bases and J by 7 bases, and 17 bases separated the two germline ends. CDR1 and CDR2 (germline): MDHEN, SYDVKM. The CDR3 covers 14 residues. In nucleotides, the CDR3 is TGTGCCAGCAGAGAGACAGGGAGGTTTAATACGCAGTATTTT. It specifies CASRETGRFNTQYF.

This chain uses TRBV30 with TRBJ2-4, with D perhaps TRBD2 (5 bases). Trimming pared 2 bases from V and 15 bases from J, leaving 17 bases between. Germline CDR1 is GTSNPN and CDR2 is SVGIG (reference sequence). There are 12 residues in the CDR3. CDR3 bases: TGTGCCTGGAGTCCCACTAGTCACAGCAGGTACTTC. Translating it yields CAWSPTSHSRYF.

This chain uses TRBV11-2 with TRBJ1-1; 8 positions agree with TRBD1. Per germline, CDR1 SGHAT and CDR2 FQNNGV. The CDR3 covers 14 residues. Trimming cost V 4 bases and J 7 bases; bases outside gene matches: 8. Written as DNA, the CDR3 is TGTGCCAGCAGCTCCCAGGGGGCCCGGGTTGAAGCTTTCTTT. It specifies CASSSQGARVEAFF.

The table lists this clone with a count of one. The chain recombines TRBV7-9 with TRBJ2-1, with 10 bases aligning to TRBD2. This CDR3 comprises 15 residues. The germline gives CDR1 SEHNR, CDR2 FQNEAQ (reference sequence). V shed 5 bases, J shed 8 bases, and the junction held 9 bases outside the gene matches. The CDR3 loop is CASSPSSGRIHEQFF. DNA of the CDR3: TGTGCCAGCAGCCCCTCTAGCGGGAGAATACATGAGCAGTTCTTC.

The J gene is TRBJ1-2, the V gene TRBV2; D gene unclear. With 3 bases removed from V and 6 bases from J, the gap between germline ends came to 17 bases. The CDR3 runs 15 residues. From germline, CDR1 is SNHLY and CDR2 FYNNEI. In nucleotides, the CDR3 is TGTGCCAGCAGTGATACGGGCCGAATCGGGAATGGCTACACCTTC. Translating gives CASSDTGRIGNGYTF.

The table lists this clone with a count of one. V is TRBV7-9 and J is TRBJ2-3; 9 nucleotides align to TRBD2. The trim removed 6 bases at V and 6 bases at J, leaving 10 bases unmatched. The CDR3 runs 15 residues. Looked up from germline, CDR1 is SEHNR and CDR2 is FQNEAQ (reference sequence). The CDR3, as DNA: TGTGCCAGCAGTCCGAGAGCGGGAGGCTCGGATACGCAGTATTTT. Its translation is CASSPRAGGSDTQYF.

Notes on this clone: Different DNA sequences within this sample yield the same CDR3. This chain links TRBV5-1 with TRBJ2-2, with 9 bases fitting TRBD2. The CDR3 totals 16 residues. The V and J ends lost 0 bases and 4 bases, in that order; junction bases with no gene match: 4. Germline lookup yields CDR1 SGHRS and CDR2 YFSETQ. In nucleotides, the CDR3 is TGCGCCAGCAGCTTGGTAGCGGGAGAGGGCACCGGGGAGCTGTTTTTT. It yields the protein CASSLVAGEGTGELFF. Combining the CDR3 with reference TRBV5-1 and TRBJ2-2 gives the whole variable domain KAGVTQTPRYLIKTRGQQVTLSCSPISGHRSVSWYQQTPGQGLQFLFEYFSETQRNKGNFPGRFSGRQFSNSRSEMNVSTLELGDSALYLCASSLVAGEGTGELFFGEGSRLTVL.

V usage is TRBV30 and J usage is TRBJ2-1; the match to TRBD1 covers 8 bases. This CDR3 has 14 residues. Trimming took 4 bases from V and 8 from J; bases not matched to a gene: 10. Germline assignment: CDR1 GTSNPN and CDR2 SVGIG (reference sequence). The CDR3 DNA reads as TGTGCCTGGAATATGGACAGGGTACGCGATGAGCAGTTCTTC. It codes for CAWNMDRVRDEQFF.

The V and J genes are TRBV9 and TRBJ2-2; perhaps TRBD1 as D (5 bases). The V and J ends lost 6 bases and 6 bases respectively, with 12 bases between them. Germline assignment: CDR1 SGDLS and CDR2 YYNGEE. The CDR3 is made up of 13 amino acids. The CDR3, as DNA: TGTGCCAGCACTGACAGATTCTCCGGGGAGCTGTTTTTT. Protein: CASTDRFSGELFF.

V and J are TRBV5-4 and TRBJ1-1; D call uncertain. There are 15 residues in the CDR3. V lost 2 bases to trimming and J lost 4 bases, with 15 bases between them. Germline V gene lookup returns CDR1 SGHNT and CDR2 YYREEE (reference sequence). The CDR3 protein is CASSLKVTRGTEAFF. The CDR3 region has the DNA TGTGCCAGCAGCTTAAAAGTGACCAGAGGCACTGAAGCTTTCTTT.

V gene TRBV19 combines with J gene TRBJ2-7, with 7 bases matching TRBD1. CDR1 is LNHDA, CDR2 SQIVND, per germline (reference sequence). This CDR3 has 14 residues. V gave up 4 bases and J gave up 5 bases; unmatched junction bases: 8. In DNA, the CDR3 is TGTGCCAGTAGTACAAACAGGGGAAGGGACGAGCAGTACTTC. It yields the protein CASSTNRGRDEQYF.

This clone was recorded once. The genes are TRBV7-9 and TRBJ2-7, with 7 bases aligning to TRBD1. V was clipped by 3 bases and J by 2 bases; unmatched bases: 7. Germline loops: CDR1 SEHNR, CDR2 FQNEAQ (reference sequence). The CDR3 extends over 15 amino acids. The CDR3 coding sequence is TGTGCCAGCAGCTTTGGACAGGCACTTCCCTACGAGCAGTACTTC. As protein: CASSFGQALPYEQYF. Variable domain in full (rest from reference TRBV7-9 and TRBJ2-7): DTGVSQNPRHKITKRGQNVTFRCDPISEHNRLYWYRQTLGQGPEFLTYFQNEAQLEKSRLLSDRFSAERPKGSFSTLEIQRTEQGDSAMYLCASSFGQALPYEQYFGPGTRLTVT.